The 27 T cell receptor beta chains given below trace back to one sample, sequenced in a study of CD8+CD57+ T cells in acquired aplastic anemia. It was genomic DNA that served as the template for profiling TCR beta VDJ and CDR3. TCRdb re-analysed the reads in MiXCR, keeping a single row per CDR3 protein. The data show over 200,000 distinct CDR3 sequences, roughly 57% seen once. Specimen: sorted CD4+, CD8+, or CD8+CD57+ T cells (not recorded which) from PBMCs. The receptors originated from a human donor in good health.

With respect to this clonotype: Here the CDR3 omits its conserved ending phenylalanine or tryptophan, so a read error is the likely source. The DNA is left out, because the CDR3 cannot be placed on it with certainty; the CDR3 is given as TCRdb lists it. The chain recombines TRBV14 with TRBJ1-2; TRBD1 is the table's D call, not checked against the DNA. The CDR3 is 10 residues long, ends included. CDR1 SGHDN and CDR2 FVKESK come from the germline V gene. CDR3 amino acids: CASSRAGAYD.

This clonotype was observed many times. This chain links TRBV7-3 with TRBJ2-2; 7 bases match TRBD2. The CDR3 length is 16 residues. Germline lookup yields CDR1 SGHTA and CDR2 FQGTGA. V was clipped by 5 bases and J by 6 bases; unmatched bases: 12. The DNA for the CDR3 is TGTGCCAGCAGCACCCTGGGGCGGGAGTATCCCGGGGAGCTGTTTTTT. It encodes CASSTLGREYPGELFF.

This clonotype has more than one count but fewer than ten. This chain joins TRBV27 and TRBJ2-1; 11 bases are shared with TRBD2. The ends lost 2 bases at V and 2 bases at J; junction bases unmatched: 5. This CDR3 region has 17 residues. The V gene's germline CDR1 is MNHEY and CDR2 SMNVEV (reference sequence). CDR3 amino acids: CASSLIPGLAAYNEQFF. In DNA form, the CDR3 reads TGTGCCAGCAGTTTAATCCCGGGACTAGCGGCCTACAATGAGCAGTTCTTC.

The CDR3 region is CASSQGPGTVYEQYF. The CDR3 DNA reads as TGCGCCAGCAGCCAAGGTCCCGGGACAGTCTACGAGCAGTACTTC. V and J are TRBV4-1 and TRBJ2-7, with TRBD1 identical over 7 bases. CDR3 size: 15 residues. Germline V gene data show CDR1 as MGHRA and CDR2 as YSYEKL. The V gene end was trimmed by 1 base and the J gene end by 3 bases; junction bases not matched to a gene: 6.

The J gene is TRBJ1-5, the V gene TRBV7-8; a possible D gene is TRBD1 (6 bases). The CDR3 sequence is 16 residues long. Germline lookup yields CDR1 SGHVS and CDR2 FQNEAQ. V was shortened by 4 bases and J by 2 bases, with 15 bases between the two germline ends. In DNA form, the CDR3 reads TGTGCCAGCAGCTCGACTACAGGGTACGGCAATCAGCCCCAGCATTTT. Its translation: CASSSTTGYGNQPQHF.

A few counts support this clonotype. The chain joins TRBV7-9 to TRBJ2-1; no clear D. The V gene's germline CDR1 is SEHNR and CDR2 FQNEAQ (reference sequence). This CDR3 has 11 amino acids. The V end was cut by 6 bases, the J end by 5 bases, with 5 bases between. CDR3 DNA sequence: TGTGCCAGCAGATCAAACAATGAGCAGTTCTTC. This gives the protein CASRSNNEQFF.

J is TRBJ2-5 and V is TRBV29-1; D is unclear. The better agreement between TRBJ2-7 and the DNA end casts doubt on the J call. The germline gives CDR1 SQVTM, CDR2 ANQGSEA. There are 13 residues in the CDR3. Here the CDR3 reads CSVHFRSSYEQYF. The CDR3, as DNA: TGCAGCGTCCACTTTCGTAGCTCCTACGAGCAGTACTTC.

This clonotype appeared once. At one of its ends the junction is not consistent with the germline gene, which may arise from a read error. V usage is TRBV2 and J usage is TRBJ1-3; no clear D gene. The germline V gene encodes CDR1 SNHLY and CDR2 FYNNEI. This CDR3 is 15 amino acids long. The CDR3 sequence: CSVAWEPRDGNTIYF. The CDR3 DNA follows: TGCAGCGTAGCCTGGGAACCTCGAGATGGAAACACCATATATTTT. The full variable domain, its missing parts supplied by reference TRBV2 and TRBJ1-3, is EPEVTQTPSHQVTQMGQEVILRCVPISNHLYFYWYRQILGQKVEFLVSFYNNEISEKSEIFDDQFSVERPDGSNFTLKIRSTKLEDSAMYFCSVAWEPRDGNTIYFGEGSWLTVV.

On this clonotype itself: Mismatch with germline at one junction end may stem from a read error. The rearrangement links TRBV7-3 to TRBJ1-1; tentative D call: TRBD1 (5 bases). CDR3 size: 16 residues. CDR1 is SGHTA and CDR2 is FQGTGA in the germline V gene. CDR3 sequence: CASSLRLAGVNTETFF. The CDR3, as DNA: TGTGCCAGCAGCTTAAGACTAGCGGGGGTTAACACTGAAACTTTCTTT. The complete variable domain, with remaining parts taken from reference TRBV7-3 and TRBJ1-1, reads GAGVSQTPSNKVTEKGKYVELRCDPISGHTALYWYRQSLGQGPEFLIYFQGTGAADDSGLPNDRFFAVRPEGSVSTLKIQRTERGDSAVYLCASSLRLAGVNTETFFGQGTRLTVV.

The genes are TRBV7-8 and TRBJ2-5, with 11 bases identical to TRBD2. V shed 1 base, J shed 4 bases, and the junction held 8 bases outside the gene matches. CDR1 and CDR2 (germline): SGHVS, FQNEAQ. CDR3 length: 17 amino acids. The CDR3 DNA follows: TGTGCCAGCAGCTTAGTAGGGTCTAGCGGGAGGAGAGAGACCCAGTACTTC. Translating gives CASSLVGSSGRRETQYF. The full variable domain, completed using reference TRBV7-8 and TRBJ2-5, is GAGVSQSPRYKVAKRGQDVALRCDPISGHVSLFWYQQALGQGPEFLTYFQNEAQLDKSGLPSDRFFAERPEGSVSTLKIQRTQQEDSAVYLCASSLVGSSGRRETQYFGPGTRLLVL.

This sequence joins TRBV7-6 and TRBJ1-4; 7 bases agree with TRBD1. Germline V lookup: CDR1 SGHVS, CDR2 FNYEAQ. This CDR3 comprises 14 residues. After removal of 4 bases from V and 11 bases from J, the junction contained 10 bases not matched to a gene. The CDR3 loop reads CASSWGDRIEKLFF. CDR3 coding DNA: TGTGCCAGCAGCTGGGGGGACAGAATTGAGAAACTGTTTTTT. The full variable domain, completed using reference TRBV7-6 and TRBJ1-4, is GAGVSQSPRYKVTKRGQDVALRCDPISGHVSLYWYRQALGQGPEFLTYFNYEAQQDKSGLPNDRFSAERPEGSISTLTIQRTEQRDSAMYRCASSWGDRIEKLFFGSGTQLSVL.

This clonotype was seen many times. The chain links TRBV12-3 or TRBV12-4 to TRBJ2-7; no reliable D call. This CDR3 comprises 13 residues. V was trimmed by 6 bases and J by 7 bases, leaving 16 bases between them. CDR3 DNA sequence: TGTGCCAGCAGAAACGGACGGTTCTTGGAGCAGTACTTC. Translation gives CASRNGRFLEQYF.

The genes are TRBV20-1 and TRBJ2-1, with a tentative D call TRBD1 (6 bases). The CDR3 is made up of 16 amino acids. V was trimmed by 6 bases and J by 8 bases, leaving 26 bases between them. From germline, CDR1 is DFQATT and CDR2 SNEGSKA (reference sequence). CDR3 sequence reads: CSATDGRDTLIDEQFF. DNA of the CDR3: TGCAGTGCCACTGATGGCAGGGACACCTTAATAGATGAGCAGTTCTTC.

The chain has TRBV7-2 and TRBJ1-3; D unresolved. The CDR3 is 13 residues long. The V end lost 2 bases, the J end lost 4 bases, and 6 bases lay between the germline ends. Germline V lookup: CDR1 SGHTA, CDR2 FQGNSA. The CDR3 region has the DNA TGTGCCAGCAGCTTACCCGGAGGAAACACCATATATTTT. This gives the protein CASSLPGGNTIYF.

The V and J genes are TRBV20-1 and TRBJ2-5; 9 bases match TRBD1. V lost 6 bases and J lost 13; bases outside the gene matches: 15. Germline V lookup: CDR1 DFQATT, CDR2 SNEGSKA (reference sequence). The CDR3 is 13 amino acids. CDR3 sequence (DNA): TGCAGTGCCCCCGACAGGGGGGATGGGGGCTCGTACTTC. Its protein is CSAPDRGDGGSYF.

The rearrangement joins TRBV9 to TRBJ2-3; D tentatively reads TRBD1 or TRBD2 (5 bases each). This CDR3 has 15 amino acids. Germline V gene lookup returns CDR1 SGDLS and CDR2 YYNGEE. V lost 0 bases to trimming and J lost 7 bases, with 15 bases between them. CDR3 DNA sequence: TGTGCCAGCAGCGTAGAGGGGACCAGCGGAAATACGCAGTATTTT. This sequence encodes CASSVEGTSGNTQYF.

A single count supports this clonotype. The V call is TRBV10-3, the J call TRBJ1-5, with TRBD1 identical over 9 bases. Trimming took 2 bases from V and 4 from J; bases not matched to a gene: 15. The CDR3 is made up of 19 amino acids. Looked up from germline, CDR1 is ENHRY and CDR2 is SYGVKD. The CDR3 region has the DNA TGTGCCATCAGTGAGAAAGCCGGGACAGGGATATTAGGTAATCAGCCCCAGCATTTT. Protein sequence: CAISEKAGTGILGNQPQHF.

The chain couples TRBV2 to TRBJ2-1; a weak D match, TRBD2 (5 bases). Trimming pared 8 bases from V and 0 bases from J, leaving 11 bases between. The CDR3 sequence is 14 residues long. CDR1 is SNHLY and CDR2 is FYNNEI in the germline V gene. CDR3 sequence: CASAQGSSYNEQFF. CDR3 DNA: TGTGCCAGCGCTCAAGGGAGCTCCTACAATGAGCAGTTCTTC.

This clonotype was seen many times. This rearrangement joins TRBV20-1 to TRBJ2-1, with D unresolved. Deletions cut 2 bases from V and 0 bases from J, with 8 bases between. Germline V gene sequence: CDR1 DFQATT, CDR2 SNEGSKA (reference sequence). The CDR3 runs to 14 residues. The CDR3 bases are TGCAGTGCTAGATACCAGGACTCCTACAATGAGCAGTTCTTC. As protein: CSARYQDSYNEQFF.

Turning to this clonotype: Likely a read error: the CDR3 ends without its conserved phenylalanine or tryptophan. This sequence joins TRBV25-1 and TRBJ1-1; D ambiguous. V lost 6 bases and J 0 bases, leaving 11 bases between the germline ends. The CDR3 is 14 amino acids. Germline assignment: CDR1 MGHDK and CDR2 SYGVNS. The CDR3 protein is CASSSPILNTEAFL. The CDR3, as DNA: TGTGCCAGCAGCTCCCCCATCCTGAACACTGAAGCTTTCCTT.

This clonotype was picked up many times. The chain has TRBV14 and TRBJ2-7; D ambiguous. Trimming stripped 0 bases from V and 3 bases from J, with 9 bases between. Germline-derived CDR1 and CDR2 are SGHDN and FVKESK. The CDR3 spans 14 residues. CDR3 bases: TGTGCCAGCAGCCAAGATGGTCAGGTCTACGAGCAGTACTTC. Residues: CASSQDGQVYEQYF.

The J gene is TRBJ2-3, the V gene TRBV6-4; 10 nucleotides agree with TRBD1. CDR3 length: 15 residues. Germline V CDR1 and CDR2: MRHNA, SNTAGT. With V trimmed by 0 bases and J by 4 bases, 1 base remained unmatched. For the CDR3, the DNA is TGTGCCAGCAGTGACTCCGGACAGGGGGCAGATACGCAGTATTTT. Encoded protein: CASSDSGQGADTQYF.

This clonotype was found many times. The CDR3 sequence: CSAKGLGLAGVWELFF. The DNA of the CDR3 is TGCAGTGCTAAGGGTCTTGGTCTAGCGGGAGTCTGGGAGCTGTTTTTT. The gene calls are TRBV20-1 and TRBJ2-2, with TRBD2 identical over 10 bases. This CDR3 spans 16 amino acids. Germline V CDR1 and CDR2: DFQATT, SNEGSKA (reference sequence). The junction had 14 bases not matched to a gene; V was cut back by 4 bases and J by 9 bases.

The CDR3 is CATSRGQGGYEQYF. The CDR3 DNA reads as TGTGCCACCAGCAGAGGACAGGGAGGCTACGAGCAGTACTTC. The chain joins TRBV15 to TRBJ2-7, with a tentative D call TRBD1 (7 bases). V shed 1 base and J shed 3 bases, with 10 bases lying between them. The CDR3 consists of 14 residues. Germline values: CDR1 LNHNV, CDR2 YYDKDF (reference sequence).

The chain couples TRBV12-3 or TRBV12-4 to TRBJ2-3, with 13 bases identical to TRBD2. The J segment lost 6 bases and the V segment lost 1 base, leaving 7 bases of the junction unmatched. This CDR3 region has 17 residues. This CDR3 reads CASSLDTSGRASDTQYF. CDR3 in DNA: TGTGCCAGCAGTTTAGACACTAGCGGGAGGGCATCTGATACGCAGTATTTT.

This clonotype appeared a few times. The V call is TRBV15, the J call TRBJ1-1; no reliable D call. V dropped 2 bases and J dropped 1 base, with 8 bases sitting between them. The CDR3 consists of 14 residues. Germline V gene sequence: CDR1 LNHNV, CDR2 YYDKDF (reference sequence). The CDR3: CATSRTGSNTEAFF. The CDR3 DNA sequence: TGTGCCACCAGCAGAACCGGGTCGAACACTGAAGCTTTCTTT.

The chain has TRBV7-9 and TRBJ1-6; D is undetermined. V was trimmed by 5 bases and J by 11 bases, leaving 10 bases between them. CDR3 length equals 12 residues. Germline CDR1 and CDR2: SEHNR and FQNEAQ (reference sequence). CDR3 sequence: CASSPPGTPLHF. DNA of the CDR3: TGTGCCAGCAGCCCACCGGGCACACCCCTCCACTTT. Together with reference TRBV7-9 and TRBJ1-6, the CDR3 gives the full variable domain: DTGVSQNPRHKITKRGQNVTFRCDPISEHNRLYWYRQTLGQGPEFLTYFQNEAQLEKSRLLSDRFSAERPKGSFSTLEIQRTEQGDSAMYLCASSPPGTPLHFGNGTRLTVT.